This TCR beta chain appears in the sequencing data of a study of regulatory T cells in long-lasting Graves disease (dated by TCRdb to 2020 to 2022). Context from the whole study: Persistent Graves' disease was defined as persistently positive TSH receptor autoantibodies together with antithyroid drug treatment for over 5 years. This study used TCR sequencing and RNA sequencing of peripheral blood to compare persistent Graves' disease patients against newly diagnosed Graves' disease patients. The study took place in China and was registered as a clinical trial. A total of around 35 samples were covered by TCR sequencing, comprising roughly 13 persistent and roughly 20 newly diagnosed Graves' disease patients. Persistent Graves' disease patients in the clinical cohort had taken antithyroid drugs for roughly 10 years on average. Overall study results and their limits: As a limitation, the authors acknowledged that the small sample size may reduce accuracy. The study examined only peripheral blood because the primary lesion, thyroid tissue, could not be accessed. Sequencing and analysis were limited to the TCR beta chain. Persistent Graves' disease patients showed lower TCR Shannon entropy and fewer highly expanded clones than newly diagnosed patients, suggesting clonal expansion. More public clonotypes were shared among persistent patients (fewer than 3,000) than among newly diagnosed patients (roughly 1,000). Preferential use of TRBV28, TRBJ1-2 and TRBJ2-5 was observed in persistent disease, whereas TRBV20-1 and TRBJ2-1 were favored in newly diagnosed disease.

Trimming at the junction amounts to 3 bases on V and 1 base on J, and the germline ends lie 12 bases apart. The CDR3 numbers 16 residues from cysteine through phenylalanine. The CDR3 DNA has 48 bases and is translated from base 1. Reading the germline V gene gives CDR1 LGHNT and CDR2 FRNRAP. Library preparation was by multiplex PCR. TCRdb records Illumina HiSeq 4000 as the sequencer. iRepertoire HTBI primers and Arm-PCR amplification of CDR3 regions were used to construct TCR beta libraries. Gel purification was performed on PCR products prior to sequencing. In the paper's pipeline: Gene usage analysis of CDR3 amino acid clonotypes used the roughly 60 TRBV and 14 to 15 TRBJ segments found across samples. Filtered high-quality paired reads were merged into contigs using COPE and FqMerger. BLAST was used to align contigs to the IMGT TRBV, TRBD and TRBJ reference genes, and CDR3 was defined following IMGT. Any clonotype with a frequency above 0.1% was counted as a highly expanded clone. Shannon entropy was used to measure repertoire diversity, and the Gini coefficient was used to measure V-J evenness. A clonotype was considered public if more than one individual shared it. In-frame beta chains were kept once TCRdb had trimmed the public reads at Q25 with fastp and called clones with MiXCR. When rows share a CDR3 protein, they turn into one entry using the most common DNA and genes. Clone size and V and J calls follow TCRdb, not the original study. This sample lists 300,000 to 500,000 distinct CDR3 sequences; 20% were detected once. The ten top clones hold roughly 20% of the sample.

In the case of this clonotype: Its antigen is unknown. Base qualities are missing; no much larger clone stands one base away.

Taken with the paper, the label for time point translates to: persistent/refractory GD, antithyroid drugs over 5 years with positive TRAb. For both TCR sequencing and RNA sequencing, RNA was extracted from PBMCs in TRIzol. Graves' disease was diagnosed according to American Thyroid Association guidelines. Recruitment of patients was carried out at an endocrinology department in Xi'an, China. From each patient, around 9.3 milliliters of peripheral blood was collected into an EDTA anticoagulant tube. Ficoll Paque Plus density gradient separation was used to isolate PBMCs, and no further T cell sorting was done. An Agilent 2100 Bioanalyzer and agarose gel were used to check RNA quality, while a NanoDrop 2000 measured RNA concentration.

The source was peripheral blood mononuclear cells (PBMCs), collected when the disease was refractory, from a patient treated with antithyroid drugs. The clonotype comes from a female donor with Graves disease. The sequence is built from TRBV12-5 and TRBJ1-4; confidence is insufficient to name the D gene. The DNA sequence is as follows: TGTGCTAGTGGTTTCCACACTTTCGGAACTAATGAAAAACTGTTTTTT. Its translation is CASGFHTFGTNEKLFF.